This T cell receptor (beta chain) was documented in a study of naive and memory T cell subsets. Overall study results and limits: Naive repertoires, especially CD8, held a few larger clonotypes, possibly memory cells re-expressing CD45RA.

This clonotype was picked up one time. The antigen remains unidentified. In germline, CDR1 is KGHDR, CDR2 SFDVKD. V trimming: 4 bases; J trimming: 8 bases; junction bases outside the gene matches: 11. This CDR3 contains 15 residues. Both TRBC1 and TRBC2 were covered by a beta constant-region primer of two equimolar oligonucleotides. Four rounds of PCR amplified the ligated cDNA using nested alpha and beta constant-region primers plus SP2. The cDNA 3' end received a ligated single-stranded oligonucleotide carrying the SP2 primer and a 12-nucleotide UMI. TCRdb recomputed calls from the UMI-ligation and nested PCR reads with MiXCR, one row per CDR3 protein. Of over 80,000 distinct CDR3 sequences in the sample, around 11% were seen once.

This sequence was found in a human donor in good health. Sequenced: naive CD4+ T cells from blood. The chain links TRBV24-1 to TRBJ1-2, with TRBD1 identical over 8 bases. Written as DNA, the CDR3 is TGTGCCACCAGTGACCCTTCCGGGACAGGAAACGGCTACACCTTC. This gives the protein CATSDPSGTGNGYTF.